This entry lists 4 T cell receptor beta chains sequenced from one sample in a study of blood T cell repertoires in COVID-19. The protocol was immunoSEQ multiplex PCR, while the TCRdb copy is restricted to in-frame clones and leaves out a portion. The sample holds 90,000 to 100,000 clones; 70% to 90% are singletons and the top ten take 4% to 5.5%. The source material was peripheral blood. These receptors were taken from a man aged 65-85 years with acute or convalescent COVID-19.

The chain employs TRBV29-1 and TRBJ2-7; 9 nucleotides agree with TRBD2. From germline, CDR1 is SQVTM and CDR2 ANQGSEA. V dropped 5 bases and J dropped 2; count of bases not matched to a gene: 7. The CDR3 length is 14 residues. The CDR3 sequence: CSVKAGGPPYEQYF. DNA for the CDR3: TGCAGCGTTAAAGCGGGGGGCCCTCCCTACGAGCAGTACTTC.

The DNA for the CDR3 is TGTGCCAGCAGCGGGACTAGCGGCCCCCGGACAGATACGCAGTATTTT. Its protein product is CASSGTSGPRTDTQYF. The chain uses TRBV28 and TRBJ2-3, with 11 bases fitting TRBD2. CDR1 MDHEN and CDR2 SYDVKM come from the germline V gene. The CDR3 has 16 residues. V shed 6 bases, J shed 3 bases, and the junction held 8 bases outside the gene matches.

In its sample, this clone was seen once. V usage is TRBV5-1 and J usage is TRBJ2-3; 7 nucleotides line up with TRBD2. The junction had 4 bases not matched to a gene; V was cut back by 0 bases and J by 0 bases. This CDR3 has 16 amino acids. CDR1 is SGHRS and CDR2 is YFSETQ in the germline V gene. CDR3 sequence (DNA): TGCGCCAGCAGCTTGGATCCCGGGGGGAGCACAGATACGCAGTATTTT. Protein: CASSLDPGGSTDTQYF.

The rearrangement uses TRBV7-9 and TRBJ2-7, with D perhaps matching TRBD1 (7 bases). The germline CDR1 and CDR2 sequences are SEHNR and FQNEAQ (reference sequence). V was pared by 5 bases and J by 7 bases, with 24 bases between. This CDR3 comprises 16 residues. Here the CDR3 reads CASSPTRGATTKEQYF. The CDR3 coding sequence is TGTGCCAGCAGCCCGACCAGGGGGGCTACTACGAAAGAGCAGTACTTC.